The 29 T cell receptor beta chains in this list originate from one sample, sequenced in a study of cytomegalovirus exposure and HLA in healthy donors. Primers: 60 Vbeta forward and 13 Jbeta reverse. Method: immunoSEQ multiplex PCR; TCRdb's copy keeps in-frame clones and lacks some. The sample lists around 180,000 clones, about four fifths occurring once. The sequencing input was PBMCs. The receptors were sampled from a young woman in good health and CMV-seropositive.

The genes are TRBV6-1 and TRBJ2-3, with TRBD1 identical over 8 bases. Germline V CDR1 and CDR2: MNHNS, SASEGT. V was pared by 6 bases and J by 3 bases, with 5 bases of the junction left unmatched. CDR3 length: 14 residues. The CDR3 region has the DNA TGTGCCAGCAGGACAGGGGAAAGTACAGATACGCAGTATTTT. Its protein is CASRTGESTDTQYF.

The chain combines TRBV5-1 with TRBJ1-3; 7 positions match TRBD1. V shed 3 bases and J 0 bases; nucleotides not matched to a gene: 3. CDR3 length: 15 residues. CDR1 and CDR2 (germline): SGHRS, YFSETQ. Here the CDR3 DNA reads TGCGCCAGCAGCTCGGCAGGGGGCTCTGGAAACACCATATATTTT. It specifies CASSSAGGSGNTIYF.

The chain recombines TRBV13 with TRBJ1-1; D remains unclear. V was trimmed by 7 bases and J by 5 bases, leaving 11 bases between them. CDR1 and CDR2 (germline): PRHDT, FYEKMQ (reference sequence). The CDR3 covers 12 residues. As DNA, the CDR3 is TGTGCCAGCAAGCTTGTACAGACTGAAGCTTTCTTT. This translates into CASKLVQTEAFF.

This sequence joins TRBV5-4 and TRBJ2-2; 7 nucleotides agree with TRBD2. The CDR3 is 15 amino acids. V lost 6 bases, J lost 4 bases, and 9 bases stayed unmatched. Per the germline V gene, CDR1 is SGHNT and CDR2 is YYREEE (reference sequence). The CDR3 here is CASTPGGRGTGELFF. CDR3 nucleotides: TGTGCCAGCACTCCAGGCGGGAGAGGCACCGGGGAGCTGTTTTTT.

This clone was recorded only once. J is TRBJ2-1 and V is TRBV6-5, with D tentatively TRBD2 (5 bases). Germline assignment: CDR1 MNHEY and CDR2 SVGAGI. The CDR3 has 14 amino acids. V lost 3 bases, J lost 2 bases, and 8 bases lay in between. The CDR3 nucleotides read TGTGCCAGCAGTTATCGAGGGACCTACAATGAGCAGTTCTTC. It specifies CASSYRGTYNEQFF.

CDR3 nucleotide sequence: TGCGCCAGCAGCCATCTCCCGAACACTGAAGCTTTCTTT. Amino acids: CASSHLPNTEAFF. This chain connects TRBV4-1 to TRBJ1-1; no reliable D call. CDR3 length equals 13 residues. Germline-derived CDR1 and CDR2 are MGHRA and YSYEKL. V dropped 3 bases and J dropped 1 base, with 6 bases sitting between them.

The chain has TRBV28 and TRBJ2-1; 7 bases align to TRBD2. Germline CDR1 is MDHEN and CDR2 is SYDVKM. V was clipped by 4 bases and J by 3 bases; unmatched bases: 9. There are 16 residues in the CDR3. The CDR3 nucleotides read TGTGCCAGCAGTTCCCCCGCTAGCGGCTTCTACAATGAGCAGTTCTTC. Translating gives CASSSPASGFYNEQFF.

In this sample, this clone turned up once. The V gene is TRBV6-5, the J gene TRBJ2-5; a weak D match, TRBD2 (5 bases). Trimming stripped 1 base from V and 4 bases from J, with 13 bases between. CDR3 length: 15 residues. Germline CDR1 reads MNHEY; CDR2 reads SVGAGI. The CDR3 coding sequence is TGTGCCAGCAGTTACTTTGGTCCGGGGTCAGAGACCCAGTACTTC. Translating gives CASSYFGPGSETQYF.

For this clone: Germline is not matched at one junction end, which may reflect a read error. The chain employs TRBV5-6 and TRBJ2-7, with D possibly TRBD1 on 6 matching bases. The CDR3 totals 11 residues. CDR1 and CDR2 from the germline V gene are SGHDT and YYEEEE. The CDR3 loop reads CASSLGGQVGF. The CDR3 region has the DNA TGTGCCAGCAGCTTGGGGGGGCAGGTCGGCTTC. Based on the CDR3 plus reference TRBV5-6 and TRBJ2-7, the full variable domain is DAGVTQSPTHLIKTRGQQVTLRCSPKSGHDTVSWYQQALGQGPQFIFQYYEEEERQRGNFPDRFSGHQFPNYSSELNVNALLLGDSALYLCASSLGGQVGFGPGTRLTVT.

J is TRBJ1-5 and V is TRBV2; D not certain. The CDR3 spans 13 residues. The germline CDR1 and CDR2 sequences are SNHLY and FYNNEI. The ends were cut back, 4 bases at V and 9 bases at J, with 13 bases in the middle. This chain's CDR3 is CASSVRIILPQHF. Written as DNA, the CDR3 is TGTGCCAGCAGTGTCAGGATCATTCTGCCCCAGCATTTT.

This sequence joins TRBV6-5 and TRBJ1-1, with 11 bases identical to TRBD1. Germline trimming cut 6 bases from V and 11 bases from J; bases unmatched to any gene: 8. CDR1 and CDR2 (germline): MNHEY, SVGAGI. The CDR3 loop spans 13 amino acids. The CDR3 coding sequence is TGTGCCAGCAGACTCGGACAGGGGGCACGGGCTTTCTTT. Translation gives CASRLGQGARAFF.

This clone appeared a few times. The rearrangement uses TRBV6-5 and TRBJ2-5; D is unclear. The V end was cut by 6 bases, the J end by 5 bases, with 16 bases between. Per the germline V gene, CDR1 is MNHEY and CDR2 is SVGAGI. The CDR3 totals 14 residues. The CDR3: CASSLNPSPETQYF. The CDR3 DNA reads TGTGCCAGCAGCCTGAACCCGAGCCCGGAGACCCAGTACTTC.

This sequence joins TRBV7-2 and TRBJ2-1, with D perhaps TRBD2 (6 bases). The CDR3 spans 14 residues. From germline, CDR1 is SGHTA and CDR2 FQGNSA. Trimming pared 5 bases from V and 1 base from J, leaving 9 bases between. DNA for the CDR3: TGTGCCAGCAGCGGAGGGGAGTCCTACAATGAGCAGTTCTTC. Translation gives CASSGGESYNEQFF.

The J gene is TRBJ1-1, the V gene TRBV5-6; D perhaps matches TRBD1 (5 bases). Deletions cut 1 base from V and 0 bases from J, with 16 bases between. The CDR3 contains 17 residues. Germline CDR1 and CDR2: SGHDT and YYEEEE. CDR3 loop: CASSLMAQVFMNTEAFF. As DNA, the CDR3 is TGTGCCAGCAGCTTGATGGCACAGGTCTTCATGAACACTGAAGCTTTCTTT.

CDR3 protein: CASSSNFYEQYF. Written as DNA, the CDR3 is TGTGCCAGCAGCTCCAATTTCTACGAGCAGTACTTC. The chain uses TRBV7-9 and TRBJ2-7; no clear D. The CDR3 runs to 12 residues. Germline assignment: CDR1 SEHNR and CDR2 FQNEAQ (reference sequence). Trimming shortened V by 4 bases and J by 3 bases, and 7 bases separated the two germline ends. Full variable domain (outside the CDR3, taken from reference TRBV7-9 and TRBJ2-7): DTGVSQNPRHKITKRGQNVTFRCDPISEHNRLYWYRQTLGQGPEFLTYFQNEAQLEKSRLLSDRFSAERPKGSFSTLEIQRTEQGDSAMYLCASSSNFYEQYFGPGTRLTVT.

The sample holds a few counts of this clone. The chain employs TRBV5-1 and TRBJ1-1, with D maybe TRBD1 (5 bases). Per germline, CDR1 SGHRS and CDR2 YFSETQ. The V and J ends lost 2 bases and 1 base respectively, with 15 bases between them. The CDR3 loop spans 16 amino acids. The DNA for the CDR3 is TGCGCCAGCAGCTTTACTCAGGGAATAAGGAACACTGAAGCTTTCTTT. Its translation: CASSFTQGIRNTEAFF.

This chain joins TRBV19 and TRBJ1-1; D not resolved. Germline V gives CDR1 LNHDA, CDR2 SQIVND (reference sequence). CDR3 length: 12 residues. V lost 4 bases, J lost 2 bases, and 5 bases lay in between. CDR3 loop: CASSNINTEAFF. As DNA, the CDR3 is TGTGCCAGTAGTAACATAAACACTGAAGCTTTCTTT.

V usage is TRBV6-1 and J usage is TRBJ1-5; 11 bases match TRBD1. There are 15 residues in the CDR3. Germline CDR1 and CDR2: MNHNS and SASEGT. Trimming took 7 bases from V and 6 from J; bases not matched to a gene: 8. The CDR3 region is CASMIGQGAAQPQHF. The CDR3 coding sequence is TGTGCCAGCATGATTGGACAGGGGGCAGCTCAGCCCCAGCATTTT.

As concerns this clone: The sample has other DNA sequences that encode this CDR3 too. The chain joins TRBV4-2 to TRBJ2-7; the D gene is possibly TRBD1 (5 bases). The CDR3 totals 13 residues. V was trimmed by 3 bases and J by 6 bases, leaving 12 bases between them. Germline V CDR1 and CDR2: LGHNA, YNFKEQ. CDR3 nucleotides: TGTGCCAGCAGCCAGGGGCTCGTTGGCGAGCAGTACTTC. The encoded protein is CASSQGLVGEQYF.

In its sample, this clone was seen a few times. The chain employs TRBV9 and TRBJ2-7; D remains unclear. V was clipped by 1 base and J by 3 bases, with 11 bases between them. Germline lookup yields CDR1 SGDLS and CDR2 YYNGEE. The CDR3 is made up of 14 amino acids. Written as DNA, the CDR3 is TGTGCCAGCAGCGTACTAGGCGGTAACTACGAGCAGTACTTC. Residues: CASSVLGGNYEQYF.

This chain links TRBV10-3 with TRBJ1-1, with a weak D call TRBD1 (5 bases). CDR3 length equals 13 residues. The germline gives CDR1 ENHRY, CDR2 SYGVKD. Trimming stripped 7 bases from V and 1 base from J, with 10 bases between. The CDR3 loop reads CAINSGKNTEAFF. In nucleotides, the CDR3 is TGTGCCATCAATTCAGGGAAGAACACTGAAGCTTTCTTT.

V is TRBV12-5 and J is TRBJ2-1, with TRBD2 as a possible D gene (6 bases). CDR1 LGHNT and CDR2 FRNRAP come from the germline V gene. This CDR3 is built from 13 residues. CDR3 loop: CATAGRLDNEQFF. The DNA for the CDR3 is TGTGCAACAGCGGGCAGGCTGGACAATGAGCAGTTCTTC. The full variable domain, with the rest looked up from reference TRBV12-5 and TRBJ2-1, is DARVTQTPRHKVTEMGQEVTMRCQPILGHNTVFWYRQTMMQGLELLAYFRNRAPLDDSGMPKDRFSAEMPDATLATLKIQPSEPRDSAVYFCATAGRLDNEQFFGPGTRLTVL.

CDR3 residues: CASRERLAGDNEQFF. The DNA for the CDR3 is TGCGCCAGCAGGGAGCGACTAGCGGGCGACAATGAGCAGTTCTTC. This chain links TRBV5-1 with TRBJ2-1; 10 bases are shared with TRBD2. The CDR3 loop spans 15 amino acids. The junction had 7 bases not matched to a gene; V was cut back by 5 bases and J by 5 bases. Germline V lookup: CDR1 SGHRS, CDR2 YFSETQ.

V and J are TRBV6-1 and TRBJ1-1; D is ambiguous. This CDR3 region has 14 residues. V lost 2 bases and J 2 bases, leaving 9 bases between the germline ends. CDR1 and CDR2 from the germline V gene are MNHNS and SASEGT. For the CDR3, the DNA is TGTGCCAGCAGTGAAATCGGGGTTAACACTGAAGCTTTCTTT. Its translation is CASSEIGVNTEAFF.

In DNA form, the CDR3 reads TGTGCCAGCAGCCCGGGGGACGGAACCTATGGCTACACCTTC. Amino acids: CASSPGDGTYGYTF. The rearrangement links TRBV9 to TRBJ1-2; tentative D call: TRBD1 (5 bases). V was cut by 4 bases and J by 4 bases, with 14 bases left in between. There are 14 residues in the CDR3. Germline CDR1 SGDLS, CDR2 YYNGEE.

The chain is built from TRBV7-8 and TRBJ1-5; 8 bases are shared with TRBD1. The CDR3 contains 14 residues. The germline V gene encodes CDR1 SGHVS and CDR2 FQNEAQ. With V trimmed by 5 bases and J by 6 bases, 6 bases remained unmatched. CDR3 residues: CASSKDRVSQPQHF. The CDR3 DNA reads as TGTGCCAGCAGCAAGGACAGGGTGAGTCAGCCCCAGCATTTT. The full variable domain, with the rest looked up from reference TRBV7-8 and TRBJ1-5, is GAGVSQSPRYKVAKRGQDVALRCDPISGHVSLFWYQQALGQGPEFLTYFQNEAQLDKSGLPSDRFFAERPEGSVSTLKIQRTQQEDSAVYLCASSKDRVSQPQHFGDGTRLSIL.

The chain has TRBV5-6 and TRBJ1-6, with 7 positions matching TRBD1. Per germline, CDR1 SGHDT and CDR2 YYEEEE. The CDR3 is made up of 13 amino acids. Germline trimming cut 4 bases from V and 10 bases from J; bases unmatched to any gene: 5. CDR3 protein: CASSVDRVSPLHF. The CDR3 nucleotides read TGTGCCAGCAGCGTCGACAGGGTGTCACCCCTCCACTTT.

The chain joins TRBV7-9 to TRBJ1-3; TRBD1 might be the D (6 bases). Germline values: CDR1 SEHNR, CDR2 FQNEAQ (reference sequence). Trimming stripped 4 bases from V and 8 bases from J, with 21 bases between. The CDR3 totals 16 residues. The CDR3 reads CASSWLSGTTSDTIYF. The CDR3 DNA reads TGTGCCAGCAGCTGGTTATCCGGGACAACTAGCGACACCATATATTTT.

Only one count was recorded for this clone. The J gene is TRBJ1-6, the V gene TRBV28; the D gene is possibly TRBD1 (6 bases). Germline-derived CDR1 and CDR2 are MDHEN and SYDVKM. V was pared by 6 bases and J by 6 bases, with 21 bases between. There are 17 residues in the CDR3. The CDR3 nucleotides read TGTGCCAGCAGCCCCTGGCTGGGGGCAGTTGCTAATTCACCCCTCCACTTT. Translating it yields CASSPWLGAVANSPLHF.